The 10 T cell receptor beta chains given below trace back to one sample, sequenced in a study of OX40 agonist ivuxolimab in advanced cancers. Produced via immunoSEQ multiplex PCR; TCRdb's table is partial and in-frame only. Here the sample spans about 82,000 clones, more than 80% being singletons. The material sequenced was CD4+ or CD8+ T cells sorted from blood, taken in a trial of the OX40 agonist ivuxolimab. All receptors come from an adult with an advanced solid tumor such as melanoma, head and neck, liver or kidney cancer.

On this clone itself: Other nucleotide sequences from this sample produce the same CDR3. The J gene is TRBJ1-4, the V gene TRBV28, with 10 bases lining up with TRBD1. Germline V gene data show CDR1 as MDHEN and CDR2 as SYDVKM. V lost 2 bases and J lost 7; bases outside the gene matches: 1. The CDR3 runs to 14 residues. CDR3 bases: TGTGCCAGCAGTTTAGACAGGGGGCGTGAAAAACTGTTTTTT. Its translation is CASSLDRGREKLFF.

The CDR3 here is CASSEGVGYEQYF. DNA for the CDR3: TGTGCCAGCAGCGAGGGGGTGGGTTACGAGCAGTACTTC. The chain combines TRBV9 with TRBJ2-7, with D possibly matching TRBD1 (6 bases). The V and J ends lost 3 bases and 4 bases respectively, with 11 bases between them. The length of the CDR3 is 13 residues. Per the germline V gene, CDR1 is SGDLS and CDR2 is YYNGEE.

The rearrangement joins TRBV19 to TRBJ1-5; 9 positions match TRBD1. Germline CDR1 LNHDA, CDR2 SQIVND (reference sequence). CDR3 length equals 16 residues. V was clipped by 6 bases and J by 3 bases; unmatched bases: 9. The CDR3 sequence is CASRGRTGVDNQPQHF. The CDR3 nucleotides read TGTGCCAGTAGGGGTAGGACAGGGGTTGACAATCAGCCCCAGCATTTT.

Notes on this clone: Its ends do not fully match the called genes, so a read error is possible. CDR3: CASRLDSTSTSPLHF. For the CDR3, the DNA is TGCGCCAGCAGGTTGGACAGCACGTCCACTTCACCCCTCCACTTT. This chain joins TRBV5-1 and TRBJ1-6; D is perhaps TRBD1 (6 bases). The CDR3 is 15 residues long. CDR1 and CDR2 from the germline V gene are SGHRS and YFSETQ.

This chain links TRBV11-3 with TRBJ2-2, with 8 bases identical to TRBD1. This CDR3 spans 14 amino acids. The V gene's germline CDR1 is SGHNT and CDR2 YENEEA. The V segment lost 6 bases and the J segment 7 bases; nucleotides outside the gene matches: 7. This CDR3 is CASRRDRNVGELFF. The CDR3 DNA reads TGTGCCAGCAGAAGGGACAGGAACGTCGGGGAGCTGTTTTTT.

This clone was counted once. This chain links TRBV5-4 with TRBJ1-3; D is unresolved. CDR1 is SGHNT and CDR2 is YYREEE in the germline V gene (reference sequence). The CDR3 has 14 amino acids. V lost 0 bases, J lost 2 bases, and 6 bases lay in between. The CDR3 DNA reads TGTGCCAGCAGCTTGGGGATCGCTGGAAACACCATATATTTT. It translates to CASSLGIAGNTIYF. Full variable domain (rest looked up from reference TRBV5-4 and TRBJ1-3): ETGVTQSPTHLIKTRGQQVTLRCSSQSGHNTVSWYQQALGQGPQFIFQYYREEENGRGNFPPRFSGLQFPNYSSELNVNALELDDSALYLCASSLGIAGNTIYFGEGSWLTVV.

The J gene is TRBJ1-5, the V gene TRBV19, with unresolved D. Germline V lookup: CDR1 LNHDA, CDR2 SQIVND (reference sequence). Trimming left V 4 bases short and J 0 bases short, with 16 bases between. The CDR3 runs 17 residues. This CDR3 reads CASSTTSTGRSNQPQHF. The CDR3 coding sequence is TGTGCCAGTAGTACCACTTCAACTGGACGTAGCAATCAGCCCCAGCATTTT.

CDR3 in amino acids: CASRITGSRALSNTGELFF. DNA for the CDR3: TGTGCCAGCAGGATTACAGGGTCCCGTGCTTTGTCAAACACCGGGGAGCTGTTTTTT. The V call is TRBV7-9, the J call TRBJ2-2; a weak D match, TRBD1 (6 bases). Trimming stripped 6 bases from V and 2 bases from J, with 25 bases between. The CDR3 runs to 19 residues. Germline assignment: CDR1 SEHNR and CDR2 FQNEAQ (reference sequence).

J is TRBJ2-1 and V is TRBV6-1; maybe TRBD2 (6 bases). The CDR3 runs to 13 residues. Deletions cut 8 bases from V and 2 bases from J, with 10 bases between. Germline lookup yields CDR1 MNHNS and CDR2 SASEGT. CDR3 in DNA: TGTGCCAGCGGGAGGCATGCCTACAATGAGCAGTTCTTC. Amino acids: CASGRHAYNEQFF.

This chain connects TRBV19 to TRBJ1-4; D is undetermined. This CDR3 region has 11 residues. Germline lookup yields CDR1 LNHDA and CDR2 SQIVND (reference sequence). Trimming left V 9 bases short and J 5 bases short, with 7 bases between. This CDR3 is CASGENEKLFF. Here the CDR3 DNA reads TGTGCCAGCGGGGAGAATGAAAAACTGTTTTTT.